The 5 T cell receptor beta chains presented below share a single source sample, sequenced in a study of T cells in Graves' hyperthyroidism and ophthalmopathy. Amplification targeted TCR beta CDR3 regions from RNA transcripts. HTBI primers were employed in a first-round RT-PCR of the TCR CDR3. Each CDR3 protein is one row after TCRdb ran MiXCR on the multiplex PCR reads. The table records over 400,000 distinct CDR3 sequences, 20% to 25% of them present only once. The source material was blood. These receptor sequences come from a woman in her 70s with Graves' ophthalmopathy.

This clonotype was recorded a few times. As DNA, the CDR3 is TGCAGTGCTAGGGGGAATAGCGGGATCGAGAAAGAGACCCAGTACTTC. It codes for CSARGNSGIEKETQYF. The chain carries TRBV20-1 and TRBJ2-5; 8 bases map to TRBD2. The length of the CDR3 is 16 residues. The germline V gene has CDR1 DFQATT and CDR2 SNEGSKA (reference sequence). V lost 3 bases, J lost 3 bases, and 12 bases stayed unmatched.

This clonotype was observed a handful of times. The chain employs TRBV10-3 and TRBJ1-1; D gene uncertain. The V and J ends lost 3 bases and 2 bases respectively, with 10 bases between them. CDR3 length: 14 residues. Germline V gene sequence: CDR1 ENHRY, CDR2 SYGVKD. The CDR3 DNA follows: TGTGCCATCAGTGACCTCGGGTTAAACACTGAAGCTTTCTTT. This gives the protein CAISDLGLNTEAFF.

This clonotype has only a few counts. This chain uses TRBV19 with TRBJ1-2; 7 nucleotides match TRBD1. V shed 0 bases, J shed 7 bases, and the junction held 14 bases outside the gene matches. Germline values: CDR1 LNHDA, CDR2 SQIVND (reference sequence). The length of the CDR3 is 17 residues. The CDR3 reads CASSIDTGTAHDTGYTF. Here the CDR3 DNA reads TGTGCCAGTAGTATAGATACCGGGACAGCTCACGATACTGGCTACACCTTC. Full variable domain (missing parts from reference TRBV19 and TRBJ1-2): DGGITQSPKYLFRKEGQNVTLSCEQNLNHDAMYWYRQDPGQGLRLIYYSQIVNDFQKGDIAEGYSVSREKKESFPLTVTSAQKNPTAFYLCASSIDTGTAHDTGYTFGSGTRLTVV.

In the case of this clonotype: At one of its ends the junction is not consistent with the germline gene, which may arise from a read error. The rearrangement joins TRBV5-1 to TRBJ1-1; D remains ambiguous. Germline-derived CDR1 and CDR2 are SGHRS and YFSETQ. The CDR3 extends over 14 amino acids. In DNA form, the CDR3 reads TGTGCCAGCAGCTTTTTGCAGGCTATGGCTGAAGCTTTCTTT. Protein sequence: CASSFLQAMAEAFF.

The sample holds many counts of this clonotype. The V call is TRBV30, the J call TRBJ2-1; tentatively, D is TRBD2 (6 bases). The germline V gene encodes CDR1 GTSNPN and CDR2 SVGIG (reference sequence). V was trimmed by 2 bases and J by 4 bases, leaving 15 bases between them. There are 15 residues in the CDR3. Written as DNA, the CDR3 is TGTGCCTGGAGTTACCTACTCCGGGGGTACAATGAGCAGTTCTTC. It is translated as CAWSYLLRGYNEQFF.